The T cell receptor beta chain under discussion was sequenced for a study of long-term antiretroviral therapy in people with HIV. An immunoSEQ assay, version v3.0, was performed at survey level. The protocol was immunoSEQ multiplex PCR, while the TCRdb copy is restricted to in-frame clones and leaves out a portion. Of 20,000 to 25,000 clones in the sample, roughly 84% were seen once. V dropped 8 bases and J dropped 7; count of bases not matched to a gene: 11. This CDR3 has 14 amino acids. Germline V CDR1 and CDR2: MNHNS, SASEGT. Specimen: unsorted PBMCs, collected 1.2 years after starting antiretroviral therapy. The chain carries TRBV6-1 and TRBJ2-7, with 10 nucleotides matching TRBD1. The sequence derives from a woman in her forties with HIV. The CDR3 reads CASRSDRGHREQYF. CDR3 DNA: TGTGCCAGCCGATCCGACAGGGGGCATCGGGAGCAGTACTTC.